The entry below gives a single T cell receptor (beta chain) sequence along with its context. The target of this receptor is not known. No base quality values were provided; no much bigger clone lies one nucleotide off. The CDR3 spans 15 residues, from the cysteine through the phenylalanine. Of the read, only the CDR3 DNA is kept; its 45 bases are in frame from base 1. CDR1 and CDR2 are drawn from the germline V gene (reference sequence): LNHNV, YYDKDF. V loses 0 bases of germline sequence and J loses 1 base, and the interval between the two ends is 10 bases. The immunoSEQ multiplex PCR assay was used to amplify the TCRB and TCRAD loci from a standardized quantity of quality-controlled genomic DNA. The amplicons covered the V(D)J region and were long enough to include the CDR3 and to identify the V and J genes. Through the commercial immunoSEQ service, the amplicons were sequenced on an Illumina platform. The paper's processing steps were these. Corrections for primer bias and sequencing errors followed previously described methods, while TCRAD and TCRB definitions were based on the IMGT database. The repertoires were analysed using immunoSEQ Analyzer 3.0 and VDJTools for basic statistics, V/J segment usage, diversity estimates, rarefaction and pairwise overlap. To estimate diversity, the Chao1, ChaoE, Efron-Thisted, Shannon and inverse Simpson indices were applied, and diversity was also estimated on datasets down-sampled to the smallest sample. For repertoire overlap, CDR3 nucleotide sequence, V gene and J gene had to match strictly, and clustering was done by Jaccard-based multidimensional scaling. TCRdb holds this immuneACCESS table with in-frame rearrangements only. Some clones are missing; in checked studies, unresolved V genes explain under half, and the rest has no known cause. That table is the source of V, J and clone size, and D and trimming were worked out from the DNA. This sample gives 75,000 to 90,000 clones in total; 90% to 97% of them show up just once. The top ten hold 0.031% of the sample.

Thymus tissue was obtained as surgical resects removed during corrective cardiac surgery. Donors were immunologically healthy infants undergoing open corrective cardiac surgery for congenital heart defects in Finland. Thymocytes were mechanically released from the tissue and were stored as pellets of about 9-33 million cells at -70 degrees C. A QIAsymphony instrument was used to extract genomic DNA from frozen cell pellets. The sample comes from a study of human thymus T cells (dated by TCRdb to 2018 to 2020). In terms of the full investigation: TCR alpha and beta repertoires from fewer than ten infant thymus samples and four related peripheral blood samples were characterized in the study. Donor ages ranged from about 6 to 250 days, and the cohort comprised roughly 6 male and two female infants.

Study-wide findings and limitations: Biased V and J gene segment usage appeared to be present in both thymic and peripheral blood repertoires. The related research reported highly overlapping thymic TCR repertoires among unrelated individuals. On average, roughly 850,000 unique TCRB clonotypes were obtained from thymus samples, compared with 70,000 to 100,000 from blood samples.

The sequence came from a boy under two years old with a congenital heart defect but otherwise immunologically healthy. The sequence joins TRBV15 to TRBJ2-7; no confident D gene assignment can be made. Input material: thymus tissue. The DNA reads TGTGCCACCAGCAGAGATTTTCAGCCGTCCTACGAGCAGTACTTC. Translated, this is CATSRDFQPSYEQYF.